These T cell receptor beta chains were read from a single sample in a study of blood T cell repertoires in COVID-19. Profiled with immunoSEQ multiplex PCR; TCRdb holds only in-frame clones, not every one. Seen here are tens of thousands of clones, 90% observed once, and the top ten hold around 35%. Source material: peripheral blood. These receptors were collected from a man between 60 and 70 years old with active or convalescent COVID-19. Both conserved end residues are part of each CDR3. Size values are once, few and many counts, or a class for expanded clones, and some rows have none.

V gene: TRBV6-5; clone size: -; CDR3 protein: CASSRGLVSDTQYF
V gene: TRBV29-1; clone size: few; CDR3 protein: CSVEKDSNTEAFF
V gene: TRBV6-1; clone size: -; CDR3 protein: CASSEQQGEYEQYF
V gene: TRBV18; clone size: -; CDR3 protein: CASSPRQGAQGTEAFF
V gene: TRBV19; clone size: -; CDR3 protein: CASKRYGGWENTEAFF
V gene: TRBV28; clone size: -; CDR3 protein: CASSLPGGVLGYTF
V gene: TRBV5-1; clone size: -; CDR3 protein: CASSFSGQGGEKLFF
V gene: TRBV7-2; clone size: -; CDR3 protein: CASSPYGGSGNTIYF
V gene: TRBV2; clone size: -; CDR3 protein: CASRLQQANTEAFF
V gene: TRBV2; clone size: -; CDR3 protein: CASQRQGDTEAFF
V gene: TRBV3-1/TRBV3-2; clone size: -; CDR3 protein: CASSQGSGGEWPQHF
V gene: TRBV18; clone size: -; CDR3 protein: CASSSNSGTSVYNEQFF
V gene: TRBV7-9; clone size: -; CDR3 protein: CASSHAGSGNTIYF
V gene: TRBV19; clone size: -; CDR3 protein: CASSIGEGAGGTLHF
V gene: TRBV6-5; clone size: -; CDR3 protein: CASSYLEGSSYEQYF
V gene: TRBV19; clone size: -; CDR3 protein: CASTGTGASTDTQYF
V gene: TRBV1; clone size: -; CDR3 protein: CTEQHQGDEQFF
V gene: TRBV5-4; clone size: -; CDR3 protein: CASSADRGSYNEQFF
V gene: TRBV19; clone size: -; CDR3 protein: CASCSAGGPRNEQFF
V gene: TRBV4-3; clone size: -; CDR3 protein: CASSHITGPPYNEQFF
V gene: TRBV5-1; clone size: once; CDR3 protein: CASSLAPGHRINTEAFF
V gene: TRBV15; clone size: -; CDR3 protein: CATSTGNQPQHF
V gene: TRBV2; clone size: -; CDR3 protein: CASSEEGLGYGYTF
V gene: TRBV11-3; clone size: -; CDR3 protein: CASSWEAENEQFF
V gene: TRBV10-3; clone size: once; CDR3 protein: CAIRQGLTEAFF
V gene: TRBV5-1; clone size: -; CDR3 protein: CASSLVADYEQYF
V gene: TRBV6-5; clone size: -; CDR3 protein: CASSKPGGYFHEQYF
V gene: TRBV11-3; clone size: -; CDR3 protein: CASSFSGGPGTEAFF
V gene: TRBV7-2; clone size: -; CDR3 protein: CASSPGLFTDTQYF
V gene: TRBV6-6; clone size: -; CDR3 protein: CASSRGMTAGDEQFF
V gene: TRBV2; clone size: -; CDR3 protein: CASSGSGGSLDTQYF
V gene: TRBV24-1; clone size: -; CDR3 protein: CATSDQAGGSDTQYF
V gene: TRBV3-1/TRBV3-2; clone size: -; CDR3 protein: CASSQGGYTDTQYF
V gene: TRBV5-1; clone size: -; CDR3 protein: CASSLRLAGGHETQYF
V gene: TRBV4-2; clone size: -; CDR3 protein: CASSQPAGGPSYEQYF
V gene: TRBV10-1; clone size: -; CDR3 protein: CASREGDNSPLHF
V gene: TRBV3-1/TRBV3-2; clone size: -; CDR3 protein: CASSSSSVSYEQYF
V gene: TRBV2; clone size: -; CDR3 protein: CASTEGTGTDTQYF
V gene: TRBV15; clone size: once; CDR3 protein: CATSRRLGLAANTGELFF
V gene: TRBV5-1; clone size: -; CDR3 protein: CASSLGAGGETQYF
V gene: TRBV18; clone size: -; CDR3 protein: CASSPPAGGEQYF
V gene: TRBV6-5; clone size: -; CDR3 protein: CASTILAVSTDTQYF
V gene: TRBV15; clone size: -; CDR3 protein: CATSRLATGNQPQHF
V gene: TRBV5-1; clone size: -; CDR3 protein: CASRRSPGGNTEAFF
V gene: TRBV11-2; clone size: -; CDR3 protein: CASSPGQGNNSPLHF
V gene: TRBV5-4; clone size: -; CDR3 protein: CASSSNRRQGVLETQYF
V gene: TRBV2; clone size: -; CDR3 protein: CASSERTNEKLFF
V gene: TRBV11-2; clone size: -; CDR3 protein: CASSLGGGDQPQHF
V gene: TRBV5-1; clone size: -; CDR3 protein: CASSLDPSGGQYF
V gene: TRBV18; clone size: -; CDR3 protein: CASSPRTGGAGDSQHF
V gene: TRBV7-9; clone size: few; CDR3 protein: CASSLGTGPEAFF
V gene: TRBV20-1; clone size: -; CDR3 protein: CSAGRANEQFF
V gene: TRBV4-3; clone size: -; CDR3 protein: CASSQDSQAGGPGSETQYF
V gene: TRBV12-3/TRBV12-4; clone size: -; CDR3 protein: CASSPQGRTEAFF
V gene: TRBV24-1; clone size: -; CDR3 protein: CATSDPGQGPTNGYTF
V gene: TRBV18; clone size: -; CDR3 protein: CASSRTGDHRGYGYTF